This T cell receptor beta chain was sequenced during a study of blood T cell repertoires in COVID-19. Across the whole study: The samples span acute and convalescent COVID-19 from the United States, Italy and Spain. The analysed material was cDNA or gDNA that came from T cells, B-cell-depleted T cells, or PBMCs.

Per the study methods: For nucleated cells, counts were estimated from reference gene primer amplification. Produced via immunoSEQ multiplex PCR; TCRdb's table is partial and in-frame only. The D gene and trimming were derived from the DNA, and the V and J assignments and clone size from that table. The sample records about 43,000 clones, around 83% being singletons. Germline V CDR1 and CDR2: DFQATT, SNEGSKA (reference sequence). CDR3 length: 11 amino acids. Trimming took off 1 base at V and 6 bases at J, with 5 bases between the two ends. This clone occurred a few times. This TCR derives from an elderly woman with acute or convalescent COVID-19. Sequenced input: peripheral blood. The chain joins TRBV20-1 to TRBJ2-3, with D tentatively TRBD2 (5 bases). The chain's CDR3 is CSARVADTQYF. CDR3 nucleotides: TGCAGTGCTAGAGTAGCGGATACGCAGTATTTT.